The 24 T cell receptor beta chains listed next were all sequenced from one sample in a study of vaccination and CD4 T cells after COVID-19. Their antigens remain unidentified. An Oncomine TCR Beta short-read assay was used to sequence the DNA from cultured CD4+ T cells. MiXCR, run by TCRdb on the PCR reads, gives a single entry per CDR3 protein. Counted here are around 10,000 distinct CDR3 sequences, under 75% occurring once; the ten biggest clones make up 10%. Treatment reported: roughly 10-day PBMC culture with coronavirus spike peptide pools or control peptides (ViraFEST assay). Sequenced material: CD4+ T cells from blood, cultured in vitro. The receptor set was obtained from a human donor who had recovered from COVID-19.

The V and J genes are TRBV6-1 and TRBJ1-2; a weak D match, TRBD1 (5 bases). This CDR3 region has 17 residues. Germline loops: CDR1 MNHNS, CDR2 SASEGT. Trimming took off 1 base at V and 0 bases at J, with 15 bases between the two ends. DNA of the CDR3: TGTGCCAGCAGTGAAGGATTCCGGGGGGGAGCTAACTATGGCTACACCTTC. The encoded protein is CASSEGFRGGANYGYTF.

This clonotype was seen just once. The gene calls are TRBV12-3 or TRBV12-4 and TRBJ1-3; possible D gene TRBD1, 5 bases. The CDR3 covers 14 residues. Trimming removed 3 bases from V and 5 bases from J, with 11 bases in between. The CDR3 coding sequence is TGTGCCAGCAGTTTTTTGGGGCGGAGAAACACCATATATTTT. Protein sequence: CASSFLGRRNTIYF.

The V call is TRBV6-1, the J call TRBJ2-1; unclear D gene. This CDR3 contains 11 residues. The ends were cut back, 5 bases at V and 5 bases at J, with 4 bases in the middle. Germline V gives CDR1 MNHNS, CDR2 SASEGT. CDR3 sequence: CASSRNNEQFF. The DNA for the CDR3 is TGTGCCAGCAGTCGTAACAATGAGCAGTTCTTC.

The rearrangement joins TRBV6-2 or TRBV6-3 to TRBJ2-1; TRBD2 matches at 7 bases. V trimming: 4 bases; J trimming: 3 bases; junction bases outside the gene matches: 6. The CDR3 has 15 amino acids. Germline V gene lookup returns CDR1 MNHEY and CDR2 SVGEGT. The DNA of the CDR3 is TGTGCCAGCAGTTCCCGCGGGAGAGGCTACAATGAGCAGTTCTTC. Translating gives CASSSRGRGYNEQFF.

The CDR3 DNA follows: TGTGCCAGCAGCGAACAAGAGACCCAGTACTTC. It specifies CASSEQETQYF. V is TRBV7-2 and J is TRBJ2-5; D ambiguous. Trimming cost V 5 bases and J 2 bases, with 3 bases left between them. The CDR3 extends over 11 amino acids. The germline V gene encodes CDR1 SGHTA and CDR2 FQGNSA.

This sequence joins TRBV20-1 and TRBJ1-2, with D possibly being TRBD1 (5 bases). Germline CDR1 reads DFQATT; CDR2 reads SNEGSKA (reference sequence). V shed 1 base and J shed 4 bases, with 13 bases lying between them. The length of the CDR3 is 14 residues. This chain's CDR3 is CSARGGGGVYGYTF. The CDR3 coding sequence is TGCAGTGCTAGAGGGGGTGGAGGGGTCTATGGCTACACCTTC.

V is TRBV6-1 and J is TRBJ2-1; 7 bases line up with TRBD1. Germline CDR1 MNHNS, CDR2 SASEGT. The ends lost 4 bases at V and 7 bases at J; junction bases unmatched: 4. The CDR3 has 13 residues. CDR3 sequence (DNA): TGTGCCAGCAGTGGATACAGGGGAAATGAGCAGTTCTTC. Its translation is CASSGYRGNEQFF.

The chain uses TRBV20-1 and TRBJ1-2; D unclear. This CDR3 has 10 residues. The germline gives CDR1 DFQATT, CDR2 SNEGSKA (reference sequence). Trimming pared 6 bases from V and 5 bases from J, leaving 7 bases between. CDR3 DNA: TGCAGTGCCCTCGTTTATGGCTACACCTTC. It yields the protein CSALVYGYTF.

This clonotype has more than one count but fewer than ten. This chain links TRBV2 with TRBJ1-3, with D possibly TRBD1 on 6 matching bases. The CDR3 has 14 residues. Between the trimmed V and J ends, which lost 7 bases and 2 bases, there was a span of 12 bases. Germline CDR1 SNHLY, CDR2 FYNNEI. The CDR3, as DNA: TGTGCCAGCAAACTACAGGGCCCTGGAAACACCATATATTTT. Translation: CASKLQGPGNTIYF.

The CDR3 DNA follows: TGTGCCAGCTCAACCGGGTCACTTCACTATGGCTACACCTTC. Translating it yields CASSTGSLHYGYTF. V and J are TRBV18 and TRBJ1-2, with no clear D. The CDR3 runs to 14 residues. Trimming took 5 bases from V and 3 from J, leaving 13 bases between them. Germline V gene data show CDR1 as KGHSH and CDR2 as LQKENI.

The chain couples TRBV9 to TRBJ2-7, with 9 positions matching TRBD1. Trimming cost V 4 bases and J 7 bases; bases outside gene matches: 9. Germline V lookup: CDR1 SGDLS, CDR2 YYNGEE. The CDR3 consists of 14 residues. CDR3 nucleotides: TGTGCCAGCAGCCCGCGGACAGGGGCGTGGGAGCAGTACTTC. It is translated as CASSPRTGAWEQYF.

V gene TRBV5-1 combines with J gene TRBJ2-7, with 9 positions matching TRBD1. The length of the CDR3 is 14 residues. Losses at the gene ends were 3 bases for V and 5 bases for J; bases not matched to a gene: 6. Germline CDR1 is SGHRS and CDR2 is YFSETQ. CDR3 region: CASSSQGASNEQYF. DNA for the CDR3: TGCGCCAGCAGCTCACAGGGGGCATCTAACGAGCAGTACTTC.

V gene TRBV4-2 combines with J gene TRBJ2-2; D perhaps matches TRBD1 (6 bases). This CDR3 contains 16 residues. Germline loops: CDR1 LGHNA, CDR2 YNFKEQ. Trimming removed 1 base from V and 5 bases from J, with 14 bases in between. This CDR3 reads CASSQGGQGATGELFF. As DNA, the CDR3 is TGTGCCAGCAGCCAAGGGGGGCAGGGCGCGACCGGGGAGCTGTTTTTT.

This clonotype qualifies as medium-sized. The CDR3 DNA is TGCGCCAGCAGCCAAGCCCCGAGCGGGAGGGTTACCGGGGAGCTGTTTTTT. As protein: CASSQAPSGRVTGELFF. The chain employs TRBV4-3 and TRBJ2-2; 10 nucleotides line up with TRBD2. There are 17 residues in the CDR3. Germline V gene sequence: CDR1 LGHNA, CDR2 YSLEER. V lost 1 base, J lost 5 bases, and 7 bases stayed unmatched.

The chain employs TRBV28 and TRBJ1-1; the match to TRBD1 covers 9 bases. The CDR3 consists of 16 residues. The V and J ends lost 9 bases and 3 bases, in that order; junction bases with no gene match: 14. Germline CDR1 and CDR2: MDHEN and SYDVKM. The CDR3 nucleotides are TGTGCCAGTACTACAGGGGGCGGCGGTTGGCACACTGAAGCTTTCTTT. It yields the protein CASTTGGGGWHTEAFF.

The chain is built from TRBV2 and TRBJ1-5; 9 positions agree with TRBD1. CDR1 is SNHLY, CDR2 FYNNEI, per germline. J gave up 6 bases and V 3 bases, and 3 bases lay outside the gene matches. This CDR3 region has 14 residues. The CDR3, as DNA: TGTGCCAGCAGTGAGGACAGGGGAGGTCAGCCCCAGCATTTT. The encoded protein is CASSEDRGGQPQHF.

This clonotype has only a few counts. This chain links TRBV6-2 or TRBV6-3 with TRBJ2-1, with D perhaps matching TRBD1 (6 bases). The CDR3 covers 14 residues. The germline V and J ends were trimmed by 5 bases and 0 bases, with 8 bases remaining between them. Germline V CDR1 and CDR2: MNHEY, SVGEGT. In DNA, the CDR3 is TGTGCCAGCAGTACAGGGTTCTCCTACAATGAGCAGTTCTTC. As protein: CASSTGFSYNEQFF.

CDR3 sequence: CARTTGTDNSPLHF. Written as DNA, the CDR3 is TGTGCCAGGACAACCGGGACAGATAATTCACCCCTCCACTTT. The J gene is TRBJ1-6, the V gene TRBV2; 7 nucleotides align to TRBD1. The germline CDR1 and CDR2 sequences are SNHLY and FYNNEI. CDR3 length: 14 amino acids. With V trimmed by 9 bases and J by 5 bases, 7 bases remained unmatched.

The chain carries TRBV24-1 and TRBJ2-1, with TRBD2 matching 7 bases. The CDR3 loop spans 14 amino acids. CDR1 is KGHDR, CDR2 SFDVKD, per germline. V lost 7 bases and J lost 5; bases outside the gene matches: 7. In DNA, the CDR3 is TGTGCCACCAGAGAGAGCGGGGCTCACAATGAGCAGTTCTTC. The encoded protein is CATRESGAHNEQFF.

The chain is built from TRBV19 and TRBJ1-2; D remains unclear. Germline V gene sequence: CDR1 LNHDA, CDR2 SQIVND (reference sequence). This CDR3 is 13 amino acids long. V was pared by 5 bases and J by 6 bases, with 13 bases between. CDR3 sequence reads: CASSSLGYHGYTF. The CDR3 DNA reads as TGTGCCAGTAGTTCGCTGGGATACCATGGCTACACCTTC.

This clonotype was seen a few times. The chain carries TRBV7-4 and TRBJ1-6; tentatively, D is TRBD1 (5 bases). The V end was cut by 8 bases, the J end by 12 bases, with 17 bases between. The CDR3 has 13 amino acids. CDR1 is SGHVT, CDR2 SQSDAQ, per germline. The CDR3 sequence: CASGGGGTRPLHF. The DNA for the CDR3 is TGTGCCAGCGGGGGAGGTGGTACGCGACCCCTCCACTTT.

This clonotype qualifies as medium-sized. The CDR3 loop is CASSGQGRSQPQHF. The CDR3 nucleotides are TGTGCCAGCAGCGGACAGGGAAGGAGTCAGCCCCAGCATTTT. The chain combines TRBV7-9 with TRBJ1-5, with TRBD1 matching over 8 bases. J was trimmed by 6 bases and V by 5 bases; bases with no gene match: 6. The CDR3 is 14 residues long. Per the germline V gene, CDR1 is SEHNR and CDR2 is FQNEAQ (reference sequence).

This chain connects TRBV27 to TRBJ2-2, with TRBD1 matching 8 bases. J was trimmed by 3 bases and V by 6 bases; bases with no gene match: 3. The length of the CDR3 is 14 residues. Germline CDR1 is MNHEY and CDR2 is SMNVEV (reference sequence). CDR3 loop: CASRQGVYTGELFF. The CDR3 DNA reads TGTGCCAGCAGACAGGGGGTATACACCGGGGAGCTGTTTTTT.

The chain has TRBV20-1 and TRBJ1-5; a possible D gene is TRBD1 (5 bases). The CDR3 spans 14 residues. Germline values: CDR1 DFQATT, CDR2 SNEGSKA (reference sequence). Trimming took off 3 bases at V and 4 bases at J, with 13 bases between the two ends. The CDR3 coding sequence is TGCAGTGCTAGGCCGGACGGGGGTAATCAGCCCCAGCATTTT. Translated: CSARPDGGNQPQHF.